Below are 5 T cell receptor beta chains sequenced from a single sample in a study of cytomegalovirus exposure and HLA in healthy donors. The PCR used 60 Vbeta and 13 Jbeta primers. The data were produced by immunoSEQ multiplex PCR, yet TCRdb's version contains in-frame clones alone and is incomplete. Here the sample spans some 180,000 clones, 75% being singletons. Sequenced: PBMCs. These TCRs come from a male donor in good health and CMV-seronegative.

V usage is TRBV25-1 and J usage is TRBJ1-4; 7 bases fit TRBD1. Germline loops: CDR1 MGHDK, CDR2 SYGVNS. Unmatched junction bases numbered 8, after V lost 3 bases and J lost 10 bases. The CDR3 is 14 residues long. The CDR3 DNA reads as TGTGCCAGCAGTGATTGGGACAGCACGGGAAAACTGTTTTTT. Amino acids: CASSDWDSTGKLFF.

This chain joins TRBV9 and TRBJ2-7, with TRBD2 identical over 14 bases. Unmatched junction bases numbered 8, after V lost 4 bases and J lost 2 bases. This CDR3 spans 17 amino acids. The germline V gene encodes CDR1 SGDLS and CDR2 YYNGEE. CDR3 nucleotide sequence: TGTGCCAGCAGCCCCCGGACTAGCGGGAGGTCGGCCTACGAGCAGTACTTC. It specifies CASSPRTSGRSAYEQYF. Together with reference TRBV9 and TRBJ2-7, the CDR3 gives the full variable domain: DSGVTQTPKHLITATGQRVTLRCSPRSGDLSVYWYQQSLDQGLQFLIQYYNGEERAKGNILERFSAQQFPDLHSELNLSSLELGDSALYFCASSPRTSGRSAYEQYFGPGTRLTVT.

The table lists this clone with many counts. The V call is TRBV7-3, the J call TRBJ1-1; no definite D call. The CDR3 is made up of 14 amino acids. V lost 2 bases, J lost 3 bases, and 10 bases lay in between. Germline CDR1 and CDR2: SGHTA and FQGTGA. DNA for the CDR3: TGTGCCAGCAGCTTACCGGGCGGGGACACTGAAGCTTTCTTT. This codes for CASSLPGGDTEAFF.

This clone was observed a few times. The rearrangement joins TRBV5-1 to TRBJ1-2; 9 bases map to TRBD1. The CDR3 runs to 15 residues. CDR1 is SGHRS and CDR2 is YFSETQ in the germline V gene. V lost 4 bases and J lost 2; bases outside the gene matches: 6. CDR3 DNA: TGCGCCAGCAGCGCGGAAGGACAGGGGAACTATGGCTACACCTTC. Protein product: CASSAEGQGNYGYTF.

The chain combines TRBV7-3 with TRBJ1-2, with TRBD1 as a possible D gene (6 bases). The germline CDR1 and CDR2 sequences are SGHTA and FQGTGA. Trimming took 6 bases from V and 2 from J, leaving 22 bases between them. The CDR3 contains 17 residues. For the CDR3, the DNA is TGTGCCAGCAGGGGGATCGACCGGACAGCCAAAAACTATGGCTACACCTTC. Residues: CASRGIDRTAKNYGYTF.